This T cell receptor beta chain appears in the sequencing data of a study of T-cell memory formation after mild COVID-19. It was 5'RACE with constant-segment primers that produced the TCR alpha and TCR beta cDNA libraries, which carried sample barcodes and UMIs. TCRdb processed the 5' RACE reads anew with MiXCR; each CDR3 protein has one entry. Among a few hundred thousand distinct CDR3 sequences listed, roughly 17% were seen once. General observations from the study: The second-wave clones peaking on day 37 were not confirmed as SARS-CoV-2-specific. Clones contracting day 15 to 85 were balanced CD4/CD8; later expanders leaned CD4+.

The ends were cut back, 0 bases at V and 2 bases at J, with 11 bases in the middle. Germline lookup yields CDR1 SGHDN and CDR2 FVKESK. CDR3 size: 15 residues. This clonotype has only a few counts. Its antigen is undetermined. The J gene is TRBJ2-7, the V gene TRBV14, with D possibly TRBD2 on 7 matching bases. The material sequenced was PBMCs or a T cell subset sorted from them (not recorded which). The origin of this receptor is a man in his late teens or twenties who had mild COVID-19 (a few samples of this study predate the infection). Cell type and time point are not known. DNA of the CDR3: TGTGCCAGCAGCCAAGATCGGGGGGCCCCCTACGAGCAGTACTTC. Amino acid sequence: CASSQDRGAPYEQYF.